The clone carrying this T cell receptor beta chain has a handful of counts. In the authors' workflow: How many nucleated cells were present was estimated from reference gene primer amplification. Assay: immunoSEQ multiplex PCR; the TCRdb copy retains only in-frame clones and omits some. The D gene and trimming were derived from the DNA, and the V and J assignments and clone size from that table. The sample has roughly 180,000 clones, roughly 82% seen once; the top ten hold approximately 5.4%. Germline CDR1 is SNHLY and CDR2 is FYNNEI. V lost 6 bases and J lost 5; bases outside the gene matches: 6. This CDR3 comprises 14 residues. The entry originates in a study of blood T cell repertoires in COVID-19. As for the study in general: Italy, Spain and the United States were the sources of the convalescent and acute COVID-19 samples. In each case, the material was cDNA or gDNA derived from T cells, B-cell-depleted T cells, or PBMCs.

This clonotype originated in a woman aged 30 to 39 with acute or convalescent COVID-19. The V and J genes are TRBV2 and TRBJ2-5, with TRBD1 matching 10 bases. The sequenced sample was peripheral blood. CDR3 protein: CASRTTGGRETQYF. The CDR3 nucleotides are TGTGCCAGCAGGACGACAGGGGGCAGGGAGACCCAGTACTTC.